Listed here are 9 T cell receptor beta chains from one sample, sequenced in a study of shared clonotypes between healthy human individuals. Assay used: immunoSEQ multiplex PCR; TCRdb lists only in-frame clones, some missing. The table lists some 490,000 clones, 65% to 85% of them singletons. The sequenced material came from PBMCs. The receptors derive from a woman between 40 and 50 years old in good health. Some clones in this sample may be carry-over from other donors' samples.

This clone was recorded a few times. CDR3 protein: CAISGRDRVGYEQFF. CDR3 DNA: TGTGCCATCAGTGGCCGGGACAGGGTAGGCTATGAGCAGTTCTTC. V and J are TRBV10-3 and TRBJ2-1; 9 bases agree with TRBD1. CDR1 is ENHRY and CDR2 is SYGVKD in the germline V gene. The CDR3 loop spans 15 amino acids. With V trimmed by 4 bases and J by 8 bases, 9 bases remained unmatched.

On this clone: This clone may be a read error of a much larger clone one base away. Other DNA sequences of this sample code for an identical CDR3. The J gene is TRBJ2-7, the V gene TRBV15; D uncertain. The CDR3 covers 18 residues. Germline V gene sequence: CDR1 LNHNV, CDR2 YYDKDF (reference sequence). CDR3 bases: TGCGCCACCAGCAGAGATTCCTCCGCTCCCAATAGGGTATACGAGCAGTACTTC. The encoded protein is CATSRDSSAPNRVYEQYF. The whole variable domain, filled in from reference TRBV15 and TRBJ2-7, reads DAMVIQNPRYQVTQFGKPVTLSCSQTLNHNVMYWYQQKSSQAPKLLFHYYDKDFNNEADTPDNFQSRRPNTSFCFLDIRSPGLGDTAMYLCATSRDSSAPNRVYEQYFGPGTRLTVT.

V and J are TRBV5-8 and TRBJ2-1, with 9 bases that match TRBD1. The CDR3 is 16 amino acids. V trimming: 6 bases; J trimming: 6 bases; junction bases outside the gene matches: 13. Looked up from germline, CDR1 is SGHTS and CDR2 is YDEGEE. The CDR3 loop is CASTLRRRQGVNEQFF. The DNA of the CDR3 is TGTGCCAGCACCCTGAGACGGAGACAGGGGGTCAATGAGCAGTTCTTC.

The table lists this clone with a count of one. A read error likely explains this, since a far larger clone differs by one base. The chain links TRBV9 to TRBJ1-5, with 7 bases fitting TRBD1. The germline gives CDR1 SGDLS, CDR2 YYNGEE. The CDR3 covers 15 residues. The CDR3, as DNA: TGTGCCAGCAGCCTACAGGGGCGTTCGGGGCAGCCCCGGCATTTT. It specifies CASSLQGRSGQPRHF.

This clone was seen once. The same CDR3 can be traced to other DNA sequences in this sample. The chain recombines TRBV5-1 with TRBJ1-2; D is undetermined. The CDR3 sequence is 13 residues long. V lost 0 bases, J lost 2 bases, and 5 bases lay in between. Looked up from germline, CDR1 is SGHRS and CDR2 is YFSETQ. CDR3 coding DNA: TGCGCCAGCAGCTTGGGCGGAAACTATGGCTACACCTTC. Protein product: CASSLGGNYGYTF.

The chain joins TRBV6-5 to TRBJ1-5; D call uncertain. V shed 3 bases and J shed 7 bases, with 10 bases lying between them. This CDR3 has 13 amino acids. Germline CDR1 MNHEY, CDR2 SVGAGI. This CDR3 reads CASSYEGRQPQHF. In DNA form, the CDR3 reads TGTGCCAGCAGTTATGAGGGTAGACAGCCCCAGCATTTT.

Only one count was recorded for this clone. The same CDR3 is also encoded by other DNA sequences in this sample. This sequence joins TRBV10-2 and TRBJ2-3, with 8 bases that match TRBD2. Germline V CDR1 and CDR2: WSHSY, SAAADI. The CDR3 contains 16 residues. With 4 bases clipped from V and 6 bases from J, the junction kept 12 bases outside the gene matches. For the CDR3, the DNA is TGCGCCAGCAGTGCAAACCACCCTGGACTAGCTGATACGCAGTATTTT. Its protein product is CASSANHPGLADTQYF.

Details on this clone: This probably arose from a read error, given a far larger clone one base away. Other DNA variants within this sample encode the same CDR3. V usage is TRBV4-1 and J usage is TRBJ2-7; perhaps TRBD2 as D (5 bases). Germline V CDR1 and CDR2: MGHRA, YSYEKL. This CDR3 contains 15 residues. The CDR3 region is CASSQAVSRRYEQYF. The CDR3 DNA follows: TGCGCTAGCAGCCAAGCGGTCTCCCGGAGGTACGAGCAGTACTTC.

The chain carries TRBV7-9 and TRBJ1-1; D might be TRBD1 (6 bases). Trimming stripped 5 bases from V and 4 bases from J, with 14 bases between. Germline V lookup: CDR1 SEHNR, CDR2 FQNEAQ (reference sequence). This CDR3 is 14 amino acids long. CDR3 region: CASSIQGVVTEAFF. CDR3 in DNA: TGTGCCAGCAGCATACAGGGCGTGGTCACTGAAGCTTTCTTT.